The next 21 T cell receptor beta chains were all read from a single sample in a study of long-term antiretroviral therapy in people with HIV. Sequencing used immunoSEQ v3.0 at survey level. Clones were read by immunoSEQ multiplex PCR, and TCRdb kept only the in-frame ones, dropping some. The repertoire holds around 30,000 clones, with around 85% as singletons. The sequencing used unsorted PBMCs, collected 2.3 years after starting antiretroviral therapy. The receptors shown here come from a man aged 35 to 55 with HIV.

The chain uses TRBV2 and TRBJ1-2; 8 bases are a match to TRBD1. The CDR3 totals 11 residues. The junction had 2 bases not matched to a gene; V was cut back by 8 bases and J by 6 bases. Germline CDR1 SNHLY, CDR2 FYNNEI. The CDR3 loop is CASWTGNGYTF. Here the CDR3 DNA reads TGTGCCAGCTGGACAGGGAATGGCTACACCTTC. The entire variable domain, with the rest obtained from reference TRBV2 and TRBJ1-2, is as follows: EPEVTQTPSHQVTQMGQEVILRCVPISNHLYFYWYRQILGQKVEFLVSFYNNEISEKSEIFDDQFSVERPDGSNFTLKIRSTKLEDSAMYFCASWTGNGYTFGSGTRLTVV.

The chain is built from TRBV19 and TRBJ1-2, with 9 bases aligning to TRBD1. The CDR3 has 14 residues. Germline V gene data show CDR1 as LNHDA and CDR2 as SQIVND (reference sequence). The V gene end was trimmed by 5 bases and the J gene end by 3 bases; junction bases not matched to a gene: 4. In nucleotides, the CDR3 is TGTGCCAGTAGTTTGGGACAGGGATACTATGGCTACACCTTC. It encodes CASSLGQGYYGYTF.

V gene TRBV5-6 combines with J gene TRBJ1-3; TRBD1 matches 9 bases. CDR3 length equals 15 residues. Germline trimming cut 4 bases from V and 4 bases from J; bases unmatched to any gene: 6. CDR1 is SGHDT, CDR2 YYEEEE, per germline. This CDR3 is CASSRQGVSGNTIYF. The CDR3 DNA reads TGTGCCAGCAGCCGACAGGGGGTATCGGGAAACACCATATATTTT.

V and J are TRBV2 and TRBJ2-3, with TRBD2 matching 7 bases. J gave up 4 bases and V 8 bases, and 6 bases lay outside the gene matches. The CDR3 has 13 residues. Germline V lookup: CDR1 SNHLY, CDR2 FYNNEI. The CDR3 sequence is CASGRTSADTQYF. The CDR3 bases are TGTGCCAGCGGAAGAACTAGCGCAGATACGCAGTATTTT.

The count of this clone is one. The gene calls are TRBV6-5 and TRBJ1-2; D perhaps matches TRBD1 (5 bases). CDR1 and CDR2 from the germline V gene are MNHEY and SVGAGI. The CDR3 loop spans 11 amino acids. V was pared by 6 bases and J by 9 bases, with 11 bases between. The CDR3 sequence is CASRRDGSYTF. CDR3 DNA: TGTGCCAGCAGGAGGGACGGAAGCTACACCTTC.

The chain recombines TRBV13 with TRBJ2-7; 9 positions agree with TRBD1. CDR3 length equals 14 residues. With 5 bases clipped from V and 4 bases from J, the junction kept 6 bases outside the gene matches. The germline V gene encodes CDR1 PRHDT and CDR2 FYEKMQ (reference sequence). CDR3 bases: TGTGCCAGCAGCCCTGGACAGGGGTTATACGAGCAGTACTTC. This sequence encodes CASSPGQGLYEQYF.

The DNA of the CDR3 is TGTGCCAGCAGCTTGGGGGTGGGGACCTCAGTGGGGTACGAGCAGTACTTC. Its translation: CASSLGVGTSVGYEQYF. V gene TRBV5-6 combines with J gene TRBJ2-7; D is tentatively TRBD1 or TRBD2 (5 bases each). The germline CDR1 and CDR2 sequences are SGHDT and YYEEEE. This CDR3 is built from 17 residues. The germline V and J ends were trimmed by 0 bases and 4 bases, with 20 bases remaining between them.

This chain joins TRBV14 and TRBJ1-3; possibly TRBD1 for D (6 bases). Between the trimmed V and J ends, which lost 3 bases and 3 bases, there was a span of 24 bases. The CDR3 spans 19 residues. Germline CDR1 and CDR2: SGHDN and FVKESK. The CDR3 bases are TGTGCCAGCAGCCACTCACCCCCGTGGGGGCTCTCTCGTGGAAACACCATATATTTT. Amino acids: CASSHSPPWGLSRGNTIYF.

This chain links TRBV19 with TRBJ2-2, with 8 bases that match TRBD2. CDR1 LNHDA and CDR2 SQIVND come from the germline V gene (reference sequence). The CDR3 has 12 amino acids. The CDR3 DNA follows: TGTGCAGTTTCGAGCGGGGGCGGGGAGCTGTTTTTT. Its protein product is CAVSSGGGELFF.

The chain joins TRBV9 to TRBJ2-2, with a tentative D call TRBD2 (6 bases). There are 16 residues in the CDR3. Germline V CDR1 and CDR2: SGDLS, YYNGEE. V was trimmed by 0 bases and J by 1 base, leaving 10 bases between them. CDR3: CASSVGEAGNTGELFF. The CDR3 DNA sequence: TGTGCCAGCAGCGTAGGGGAGGCCGGGAACACCGGGGAGCTGTTTTTT.

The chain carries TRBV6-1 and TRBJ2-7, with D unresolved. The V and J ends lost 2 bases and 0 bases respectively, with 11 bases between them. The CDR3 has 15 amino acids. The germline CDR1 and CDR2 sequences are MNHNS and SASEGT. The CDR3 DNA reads TGTGCCAGCAGTGAATGGTGGAAGAGCTCCTACGAGCAGTACTTC. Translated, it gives CASSEWWKSSYEQYF.

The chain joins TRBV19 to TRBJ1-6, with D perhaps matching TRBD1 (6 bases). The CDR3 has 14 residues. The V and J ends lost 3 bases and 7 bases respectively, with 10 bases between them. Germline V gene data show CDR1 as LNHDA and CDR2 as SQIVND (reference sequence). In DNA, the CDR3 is TGTGCCAGTAGTATGCGGGACATGAATTCACCCCTCCACTTT. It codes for CASSMRDMNSPLHF. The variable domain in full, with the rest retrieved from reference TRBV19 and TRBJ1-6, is DGGITQSPKYLFRKEGQNVTLSCEQNLNHDAMYWYRQDPGQGLRLIYYSQIVNDFQKGDIAEGYSVSREKKESFPLTVTSAQKNPTAFYLCASSMRDMNSPLHFGNGTRLTVT.

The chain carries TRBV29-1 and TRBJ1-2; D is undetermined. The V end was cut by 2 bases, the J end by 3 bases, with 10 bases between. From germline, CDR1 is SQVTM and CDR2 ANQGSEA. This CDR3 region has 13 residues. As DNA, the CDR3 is TGCAGCGTTGAACGAGTCAGAGACTATGGCTACACCTTC. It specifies CSVERVRDYGYTF.

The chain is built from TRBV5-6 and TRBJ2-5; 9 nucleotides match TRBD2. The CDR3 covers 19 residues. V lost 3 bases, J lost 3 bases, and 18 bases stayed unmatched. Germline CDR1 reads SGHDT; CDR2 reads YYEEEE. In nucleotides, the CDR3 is TGTGCCAGCAGCTCTGGACTAGCGTTCTTAGGTGGTGTAAAAGAGACCCAGTACTTC. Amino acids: CASSSGLAFLGGVKETQYF.

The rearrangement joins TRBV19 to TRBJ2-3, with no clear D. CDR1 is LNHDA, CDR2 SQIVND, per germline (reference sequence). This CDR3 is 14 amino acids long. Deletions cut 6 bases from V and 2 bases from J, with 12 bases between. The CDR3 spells CASSTQVDTDTQYF. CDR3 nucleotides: TGTGCCAGTAGCACCCAAGTCGACACAGATACGCAGTATTTT.

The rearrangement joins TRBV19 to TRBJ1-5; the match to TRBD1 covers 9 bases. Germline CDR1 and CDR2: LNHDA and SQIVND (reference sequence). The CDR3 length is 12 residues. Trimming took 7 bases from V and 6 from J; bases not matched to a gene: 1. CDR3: CASTTGGQPQHF. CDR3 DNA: TGTGCCAGTACGACAGGGGGTCAGCCCCAGCATTTT.

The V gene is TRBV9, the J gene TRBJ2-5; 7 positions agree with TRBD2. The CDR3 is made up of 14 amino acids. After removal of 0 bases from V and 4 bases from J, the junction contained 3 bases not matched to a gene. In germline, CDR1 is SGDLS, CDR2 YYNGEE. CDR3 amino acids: CASSVEGGSETQYF. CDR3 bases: TGTGCCAGCAGCGTAGAGGGAGGGTCAGAGACCCAGTACTTC.

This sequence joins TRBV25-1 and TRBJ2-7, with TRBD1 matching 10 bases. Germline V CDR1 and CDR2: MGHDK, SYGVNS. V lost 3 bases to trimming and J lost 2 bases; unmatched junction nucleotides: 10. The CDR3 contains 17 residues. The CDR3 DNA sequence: TGTGCCAGCAGTGACATAATCTCCGGGACAGGGGCCTACGAGCAGTACTTC. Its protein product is CASSDIISGTGAYEQYF.

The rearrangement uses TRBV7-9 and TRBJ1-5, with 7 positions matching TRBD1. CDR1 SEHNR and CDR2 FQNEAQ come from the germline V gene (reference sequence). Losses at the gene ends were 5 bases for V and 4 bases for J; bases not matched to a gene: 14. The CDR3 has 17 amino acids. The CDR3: CASSHLGTGEGNQPQHF. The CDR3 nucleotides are TGTGCCAGCAGCCATTTAGGTACAGGGGAAGGTAATCAGCCCCAGCATTTT.

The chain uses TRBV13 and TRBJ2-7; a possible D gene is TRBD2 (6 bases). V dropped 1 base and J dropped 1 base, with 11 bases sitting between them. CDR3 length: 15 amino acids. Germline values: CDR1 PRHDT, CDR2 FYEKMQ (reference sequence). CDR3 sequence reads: CASSLAASASYEQYF. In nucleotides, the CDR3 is TGTGCCAGCAGCTTAGCGGCTAGCGCTTCCTACGAGCAGTACTTC.

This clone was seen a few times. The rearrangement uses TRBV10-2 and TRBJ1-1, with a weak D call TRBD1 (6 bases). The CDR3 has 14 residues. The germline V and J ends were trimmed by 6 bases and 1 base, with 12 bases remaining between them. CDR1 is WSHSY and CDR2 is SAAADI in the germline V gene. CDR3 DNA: TGCGCCAGCAGGGCAGGGGCTCGGAACACTGAAGCTTTCTTT. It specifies CASRAGARNTEAFF.